These 24 T cell receptor beta chains were sequenced from one sample in a study of technical replicates of blood from a few donors. The repertoire was sequenced with immunoSEQ multiplex PCR; TCRdb's copy has only in-frame clones and lacks some. The sample holds approximately 75,000 clones, about 97% seen once. Material for sequencing was T cells isolated from PBMCs. The receptor source for this set is a human donor in good health.

V usage is TRBV6-5 and J usage is TRBJ1-2; 7 nucleotides agree with TRBD1. Unmatched junction bases numbered 5, after V lost 2 bases and J lost 8 bases. Germline CDR1 is MNHEY and CDR2 is SVGAGI. This CDR3 comprises 13 residues. The CDR3 spells CASSYATGTGYTF. The CDR3 nucleotides read TGTGCCAGCAGTTACGCGACAGGGACGGGCTACACCTTC.

The rearrangement links TRBV20-1 to TRBJ2-3; unclear D gene. The CDR3 covers 10 residues. The germline V and J ends were trimmed by 5 bases and 8 bases, with 8 bases remaining between them. Germline CDR1 is DFQATT and CDR2 is SNEGSKA (reference sequence). CDR3 amino acids: CSALQSTQYF. The CDR3 nucleotides are TGCAGTGCTTTACAGAGTACGCAGTATTTT.

The chain combines TRBV10-3 with TRBJ1-2; TRBD1 agrees at 9 bases. This CDR3 is built from 15 residues. J gave up 2 bases and V 6 bases, and 7 bases lay outside the gene matches. Germline V gene data show CDR1 as ENHRY and CDR2 as SYGVKD. In DNA, the CDR3 is TGTGCCATCAGCTTAGCGGGACAGGGAAACTATGGCTACACCTTC. The encoded protein is CAISLAGQGNYGYTF.

The gene calls are TRBV18 and TRBJ2-7; D not certain. CDR3 length equals 14 residues. From germline, CDR1 is KGHSH and CDR2 LQKENI. V lost 0 bases, J lost 7 bases, and 13 bases lay in between. The CDR3 sequence is CASSPPPPGWEQYF. Here the CDR3 DNA reads TGTGCCAGCTCACCACCACCTCCCGGTTGGGAGCAGTACTTC.

The CDR3 DNA follows: TGTGCCAGCAGCCTCGGAGCGGCATCTTTTCAGGCTTTCTTT. It translates to CASSLGAASFQAFF. The chain carries TRBV7-2 and TRBJ1-1; D is ambiguous. The germline V and J ends were trimmed by 5 bases and 11 bases, with 21 bases remaining between them. CDR1 and CDR2 (germline): SGHTA, FQGNSA. The CDR3 length is 14 residues.

The chain has TRBV9 and TRBJ2-7, with TRBD1 matching 8 bases. J was trimmed by 3 bases and V by 0 bases; bases with no gene match: 5. The length of the CDR3 is 15 residues. Germline V gene lookup returns CDR1 SGDLS and CDR2 YYNGEE. The CDR3 region is CASSVEGQDLYEQYF. The DNA for the CDR3 is TGTGCCAGCAGCGTAGAGGGACAGGACCTCTACGAGCAGTACTTC.

This rearrangement joins TRBV7-8 to TRBJ2-2, with D tentatively TRBD2 (5 bases). CDR1 and CDR2 from the germline V gene are SGHVS and FQNEAQ. V dropped 2 bases and J dropped 5 bases, with 12 bases sitting between them. This CDR3 has 15 amino acids. CDR3 protein: CASSLQLGETGELFF. The DNA for the CDR3 is TGTGCCAGCAGCTTACAACTCGGGGAGACCGGGGAGCTGTTTTTT. Looking up the rest from reference TRBV7-8 and TRBJ2-2 gives the full variable domain: GAGVSQSPRYKVAKRGQDVALRCDPISGHVSLFWYQQALGQGPEFLTYFQNEAQLDKSGLPSDRFFAERPEGSVSTLKIQRTQQEDSAVYLCASSLQLGETGELFFGEGSRLTVL.

The chain has TRBV7-3 and TRBJ2-2, with 10 bases that match TRBD1. This CDR3 spans 16 amino acids. Trimming at V came to 5 bases and at J to 4 bases, leaving 7 bases not matched to a gene. Germline loops: CDR1 SGHTA, CDR2 FQGTGA. CDR3 bases: TGTGCCAGCAGCCTCTTGGGGACAGGGGCCACCGGGGAGCTGTTTTTT. Translation: CASSLLGTGATGELFF.

The chain couples TRBV4-1 to TRBJ1-1; TRBD1 agrees at 9 bases. Germline V gene sequence: CDR1 MGHRA, CDR2 YSYEKL. This CDR3 comprises 15 residues. Trimming removed 2 bases from V and 4 bases from J; junction bases left unmatched: 5. CDR3 region: CASSQLQGAITEAFF. In nucleotides, the CDR3 is TGCGCCAGCAGCCAACTACAGGGGGCCATCACTGAAGCTTTCTTT.

The chain links TRBV28 to TRBJ2-7; the D gene is possibly TRBD1 (5 bases). CDR1 is MDHEN and CDR2 is SYDVKM in the germline V gene. The CDR3 has 14 amino acids. Trimming left V 2 bases short and J 4 bases short, with 12 bases between. The CDR3: CASSLGWGIYEQYF. The CDR3 nucleotides read TGTGCCAGCAGTTTAGGGTGGGGCATATACGAGCAGTACTTC.

The V call is TRBV2, the J call TRBJ1-2; 10 nucleotides match TRBD1. This CDR3 comprises 14 residues. Germline CDR1 and CDR2: SNHLY and FYNNEI. The junction had 5 bases not matched to a gene; V was cut back by 3 bases and J by 7 bases. CDR3 nucleotide sequence: TGTGCCAGCAGTGAGGCTAGACAGGGGGCTGGCTACACCTTC. This gives the protein CASSEARQGAGYTF.

V usage is TRBV5-1 and J usage is TRBJ1-1, with D tentatively TRBD1 (6 bases). V was trimmed by 6 bases and J by 1 base, leaving 7 bases between them. Germline-derived CDR1 and CDR2 are SGHRS and YFSETQ. This CDR3 spans 12 amino acids. This CDR3 reads CASTQGNTEAFF. The CDR3 DNA sequence: TGCGCCAGCACACAGGGGAACACTGAAGCTTTCTTT.

V gene TRBV29-1 combines with J gene TRBJ2-1; TRBD2 matches 9 bases. The CDR3 contains 13 residues. In germline, CDR1 is SQVTM, CDR2 ANQGSEA. Losses at the gene ends were 2 bases for V and 9 bases for J; bases not matched to a gene: 5. The CDR3 region has the DNA TGCAGCGTTGAACTAGGTAGCGGGAGTGAGCAGTTCTTC. Residues: CSVELGSGSEQFF.

This chain links TRBV7-6 with TRBJ2-1; D is possibly TRBD2 (6 bases). The ends were cut back, 4 bases at V and 9 bases at J, with 7 bases in the middle. The CDR3 is 11 amino acids. CDR1 is SGHVS and CDR2 is FNYEAQ in the germline V gene. The CDR3 protein is CASSSGVEQFF. CDR3 nucleotides: TGTGCCAGCAGCTCGGGAGTTGAGCAGTTCTTC.

This clone has just one count. The rearrangement uses TRBV11-2 and TRBJ1-5; weak D call: TRBD1 (5 bases). The V gene lost 5 bases and the J gene lost 4 bases, with 9 bases spanning the gap. This CDR3 has 13 residues. Germline CDR1 and CDR2: SGHAT and FQNNGV. DNA of the CDR3: TGTGCCAGCAGCCAGGGCCTAAATCAGCCCCAGCATTTT. It yields the protein CASSQGLNQPQHF.

The chain is built from TRBV27 and TRBJ2-7, with 7 nucleotides matching TRBD2. Trimming cost V 4 bases and J 0 bases; bases outside gene matches: 9. The CDR3 is made up of 16 amino acids. Germline CDR1 reads MNHEY; CDR2 reads SMNVEV (reference sequence). In DNA, the CDR3 is TGTGCCAGCAGTTCCTCGAGCGGGACCGTCTCCTACGAGCAGTACTTC. As protein: CASSSSSGTVSYEQYF.

The chain couples TRBV28 to TRBJ2-5; the match to TRBD2 covers 7 bases. The CDR3 length is 14 residues. J gave up 3 bases and V 7 bases, and 8 bases lay outside the gene matches. The germline V gene encodes CDR1 MDHEN and CDR2 SYDVKM. CDR3 protein: CASKYAGEEETQYF. The DNA of the CDR3 is TGTGCCAGCAAATACGCGGGAGAAGAAGAGACCCAGTACTTC.

The genes are TRBV6-1 and TRBJ2-1, with 13 bases aligning to TRBD2. The CDR3 is 14 residues long. J was trimmed by 10 bases and V by 5 bases; bases with no gene match: 5. Germline V gene lookup returns CDR1 MNHNS and CDR2 SASEGT. The CDR3 coding sequence is TGTGCCAGCAGTCCGGGACTAGCGGGACTAGAGCAGTTCTTC. As protein: CASSPGLAGLEQFF.

This chain connects TRBV28 to TRBJ2-3, with 9 positions matching TRBD2. The junction had 9 bases not matched to a gene; V was cut back by 3 bases and J by 5 bases. The CDR3 has 16 amino acids. Germline loops: CDR1 MDHEN, CDR2 SYDVKM. The CDR3 nucleotides are TGTGCCAGCAGTTTTAGGCCCCGCGGGAGGGGAGATACGCAGTATTTT. Translating gives CASSFRPRGRGDTQYF.

This clone was detected once. The chain joins TRBV6-6 to TRBJ2-1; 7 bases agree with TRBD1. The germline CDR1 and CDR2 sequences are MNHNY and SVGAGI (reference sequence). The CDR3 has 12 amino acids. Unmatched junction bases numbered 8, after V lost 5 bases and J lost 13 bases. CDR3 sequence reads: CASSTADRDQFF. In DNA, the CDR3 is TGTGCCAGCAGTACCGCCGACAGGGATCAGTTCTTC.

The J gene is TRBJ2-2, the V gene TRBV10-3; no reliable D call. V gave up 4 bases and J gave up 1 base, with 4 bases separating them. The CDR3 consists of 13 residues. Germline lookup yields CDR1 ENHRY and CDR2 SYGVKD. For the CDR3, the DNA is TGTGCCATCAGTGGACAGAACACCGGGGAGCTGTTTTTT. Translation: CAISGQNTGELFF.

The chain has TRBV27 and TRBJ2-7; TRBD1 matches 8 bases. Germline CDR1 MNHEY, CDR2 SMNVEV (reference sequence). V trimming: 6 bases; J trimming: 5 bases; junction bases outside the gene matches: 12. The CDR3 extends over 15 amino acids. The CDR3 coding sequence is TGTGCCAGCAGCTATAACGACAGGGGTTCCCACGAGCAGTACTTC. This translates into CASSYNDRGSHEQYF.

The chain recombines TRBV30 with TRBJ2-1, with D possibly TRBD2 on 5 matching bases. Per germline, CDR1 GTSNPN and CDR2 SVGIG (reference sequence). This CDR3 is built from 14 residues. Trimming shortened V by 3 bases and J by 5 bases, and 14 bases separated the two germline ends. The CDR3 DNA reads as TGTGCCTGGAGCCGATTGGGAGTTGACAATGAGCAGTTCTTC. It translates to CAWSRLGVDNEQFF.

The V gene is TRBV4-3, the J gene TRBJ1-1; D unclear. The CDR3 is 17 residues long. The germline V and J ends were trimmed by 0 bases and 0 bases, with 14 bases remaining between them. Germline loops: CDR1 LGHNA, CDR2 YSLEER. The CDR3 DNA reads TGCGCCAGCAGCCAAGACCCATCTATCTTCGTGAACACTGAAGCTTTCTTT. Translation gives CASSQDPSIFVNTEAFF.